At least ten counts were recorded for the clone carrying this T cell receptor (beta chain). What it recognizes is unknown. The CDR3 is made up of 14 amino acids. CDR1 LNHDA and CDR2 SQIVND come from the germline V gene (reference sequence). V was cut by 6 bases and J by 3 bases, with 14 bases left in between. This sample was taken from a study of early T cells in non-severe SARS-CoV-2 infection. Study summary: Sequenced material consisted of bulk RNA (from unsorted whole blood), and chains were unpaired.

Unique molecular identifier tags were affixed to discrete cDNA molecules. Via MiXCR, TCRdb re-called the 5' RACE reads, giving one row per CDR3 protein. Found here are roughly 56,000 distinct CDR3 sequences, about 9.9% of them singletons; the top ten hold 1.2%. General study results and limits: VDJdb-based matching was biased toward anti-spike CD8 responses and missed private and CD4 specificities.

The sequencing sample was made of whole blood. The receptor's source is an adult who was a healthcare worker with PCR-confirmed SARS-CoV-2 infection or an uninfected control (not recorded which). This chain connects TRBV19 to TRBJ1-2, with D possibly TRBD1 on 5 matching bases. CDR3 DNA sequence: TGTGCCAGTAGCTCGGGCAGGGAGCACTATGGCTACACCTTC. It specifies CASSSGREHYGYTF.